The 26 T cell receptor beta chains listed next were all sequenced from one sample in a study of blood T cell repertoires in COVID-19. Clones were read by immunoSEQ multiplex PCR, and TCRdb kept only the in-frame ones, dropping some. Of roughly 150,000 clones in the sample, approximately 90% were seen once. Material for sequencing was peripheral blood. These receptor sequences come from a man aged 45-65 years who had recovered from COVID-19.

The CDR3 DNA reads TGTGCCAGCAGCTTAGTGTCTAGCGGGGGATTCACAGATACGCAGTATTTT. Its protein is CASSLVSSGGFTDTQYF. V usage is TRBV7-2 and J usage is TRBJ2-3, with 10 bases that match TRBD2. Germline CDR1 is SGHTA and CDR2 is FQGNSA. After removal of 1 base from V and 2 bases from J, the junction contained 6 bases not matched to a gene. The CDR3 extends over 17 amino acids.

This sequence joins TRBV18 and TRBJ2-7, with 9 bases lining up with TRBD1. With V trimmed by 3 bases and J by 7 bases, 19 bases remained unmatched. CDR3 length: 18 amino acids. CDR1 and CDR2 from the germline V gene are KGHSH and LQKENI. The CDR3 loop reads CASSPRTGVPTARGEQYF. The CDR3 nucleotides read TGTGCCAGCTCACCCAGGACAGGGGTGCCGACTGCACGGGGGGAGCAGTACTTC.

V gene TRBV2 combines with J gene TRBJ1-5, with TRBD1 matching 7 bases. CDR1 is SNHLY and CDR2 is FYNNEI in the germline V gene. Unmatched junction bases numbered 6, after V lost 6 bases and J lost 4 bases. This CDR3 comprises 14 residues. CDR3 region: CASRPAGGNQPQHF. The DNA for the CDR3 is TGTGCCAGCAGACCAGCAGGGGGAAATCAGCCCCAGCATTTT.

The J gene is TRBJ2-7, the V gene TRBV6-5; 9 nucleotides agree with TRBD1. The V and J ends lost 5 bases and 4 bases, in that order; junction bases with no gene match: 9. Germline CDR1 MNHEY, CDR2 SVGAGI. CDR3 length: 15 amino acids. In DNA, the CDR3 is TGTGCCAGCAGTCTCTCGACAGGGGGGTTTTACGAGCAGTACTTC. Translation gives CASSLSTGGFYEQYF.

This chain uses TRBV12-5 with TRBJ1-4; D is perhaps TRBD1 (5 bases). Per germline, CDR1 LGHNT and CDR2 FRNRAP. V shed 5 bases and J shed 8 bases, with 21 bases lying between them. CDR3 length: 16 amino acids. CDR3 amino acids: CASGQPSREEEEKLFF. In DNA, the CDR3 is TGTGCTAGTGGTCAACCCTCCAGGGAGGAGGAGGAAAAACTGTTTTTT.

The gene calls are TRBV7-6 and TRBJ2-2; TRBD2 matches 9 bases. V was clipped by 1 base and J by 6 bases; unmatched bases: 3. Germline CDR1 is SGHVS and CDR2 is FNYEAQ. This CDR3 has 15 amino acids. CDR3 sequence reads: CASSLGGRVPGELFF. In DNA, the CDR3 is TGTGCCAGCAGCTTAGGCGGGAGGGTCCCCGGGGAGCTGTTTTTT.

V and J are TRBV7-7 and TRBJ2-1; tentative D call: TRBD1 (6 bases). The CDR3 length is 16 residues. Germline CDR1 is SSHAT and CDR2 is FNYEAQ (reference sequence). The V end lost 5 bases, the J end lost 0 bases, and 14 bases lay between the germline ends. CDR3 in DNA: TGTGCCAGCAGCACCCAAGGGGGAAGCTCCTACAATGAGCAGTTCTTC. This codes for CASSTQGGSSYNEQFF.

The chain combines TRBV15 with TRBJ1-2, with D possibly matching TRBD1 (5 bases). The CDR3 has 14 amino acids. Looked up from germline, CDR1 is LNHNV and CDR2 is YYDKDF (reference sequence). Trimming left V 0 bases short and J 2 bases short, with 7 bases between. CDR3 nucleotide sequence: TGTGCCACCAGCAGAGAACGGGGGAACTATGGCTACACCTTC. As protein: CATSRERGNYGYTF.

The CDR3 nucleotides read TGTGCCAGCAGCATTTCACAGGGGTACGAGCAGTACTTC. Encoded protein: CASSISQGYEQYF. The rearrangement joins TRBV7-3 to TRBJ2-7; 7 bases agree with TRBD1. The V segment lost 5 bases and the J segment 4 bases; nucleotides outside the gene matches: 5. Per germline, CDR1 SGHTA and CDR2 FQGTGA. The CDR3 sequence is 13 residues long.

This chain joins TRBV28 and TRBJ1-2; D might be TRBD1 (6 bases). Germline CDR1 MDHEN, CDR2 SYDVKM. Between the trimmed V and J ends, which lost 3 bases and 7 bases, there was a span of 15 bases. CDR3 length equals 14 residues. This CDR3 is CASSFLQGRGGYTF. CDR3 bases: TGTGCCAGCAGTTTCCTCCAGGGGCGCGGTGGCTACACCTTC.

This clone showed up just once. CDR3 DNA: TGTGCCAGCAGTTTATATATAGGGACATCAGAGACCCAGTACTTC. Translated: CASSLYIGTSETQYF. V gene TRBV27 combines with J gene TRBJ2-5, with a tentative D call TRBD1 (6 bases). CDR1 and CDR2 (germline): MNHEY, SMNVEV (reference sequence). Trimming cost V 1 base and J 4 bases, with 13 bases left between them. The CDR3 spans 15 residues.

The rearrangement joins TRBV7-3 to TRBJ1-6; 11 nucleotides match TRBD1. The CDR3 extends over 21 amino acids. Per germline, CDR1 SGHTA and CDR2 FQGTGA. After removal of 3 bases from V and 7 bases from J, the junction contained 20 bases not matched to a gene. CDR3 DNA sequence: TGTGCCAGCAGCTTCACCCCGTCCGGGACAGGGGGAAGGAGGGCGAATTCACCCCTCCACTTT. Its translation is CASSFTPSGTGGRRANSPLHF.

V usage is TRBV29-1 and J usage is TRBJ1-2, with 7 bases lining up with TRBD1. CDR1 and CDR2 (germline): SQVTM, ANQGSEA. V dropped 7 bases and J dropped 5; count of bases not matched to a gene: 4. CDR3 length equals 11 residues. The CDR3 DNA reads TGCAGCGGTGGGACAGAGTATGGCTACACCTTC. Its protein product is CSGGTEYGYTF.

This clone was observed a handful of times. The gene calls are TRBV11-2 and TRBJ2-1, with 8 bases identical to TRBD1. J lost 4 bases, V lost 7 bases, and 6 bases had no gene match. The CDR3 covers 14 residues. Germline CDR1 SGHAT, CDR2 FQNNGV. This chain's CDR3 is CASTRTGKYNEQFF. The DNA of the CDR3 is TGTGCCAGCACCAGGACAGGGAAATACAATGAGCAGTTCTTC.

The V gene is TRBV14, the J gene TRBJ1-1; D gene unclear. V shed 3 bases and J shed 0 bases, with 8 bases lying between them. The V gene's germline CDR1 is SGHDN and CDR2 FVKESK. The CDR3 is 14 amino acids. The CDR3, as DNA: TGTGCCAGCAGCCACGCAGGTATGAACACTGAAGCTTTCTTT. Amino acids: CASSHAGMNTEAFF.

This chain links TRBV7-2 with TRBJ2-7; 14 nucleotides match TRBD2. CDR3 length: 15 residues. The ends lost 5 bases at V and 2 bases at J; junction bases unmatched: 2. Germline V gene data show CDR1 as SGHTA and CDR2 as FQGNSA. CDR3 nucleotide sequence: TGTGCCAGCAGCCCGGGACTAGCGGGAGCCTACGAGCAGTACTTC. Translated, it gives CASSPGLAGAYEQYF.

The J gene is TRBJ2-7, the V gene TRBV2; 7 bases agree with TRBD1. The CDR3 is 15 residues long. Germline CDR1 reads SNHLY; CDR2 reads FYNNEI. The junction had 6 bases not matched to a gene; V was cut back by 3 bases and J by 1 base. This CDR3 is CASSDWTGKSYEQYF. CDR3 nucleotide sequence: TGTGCCAGCAGTGATTGGACAGGCAAATCCTACGAGCAGTACTTC. The full variable domain, in which reference TRBV2 and TRBJ2-7 provide the parts outside the CDR3, is EPEVTQTPSHQVTQMGQEVILRCVPISNHLYFYWYRQILGQKVEFLVSFYNNEISEKSEIFDDQFSVERPDGSNFTLKIRSTKLEDSAMYFCASSDWTGKSYEQYFGPGTRLTVT.

The chain recombines TRBV5-1 with TRBJ2-5; 7 bases match TRBD1. The trim removed 0 bases at V and 2 bases at J, leaving 4 bases unmatched. This CDR3 has 15 residues. The V gene's germline CDR1 is SGHRS and CDR2 YFSETQ. The CDR3 spells CASSLDRGAQETQYF. CDR3 DNA sequence: TGCGCCAGCAGCTTGGACAGGGGAGCTCAAGAGACCCAGTACTTC.

The chain links TRBV5-1 to TRBJ2-7; 8 bases fit TRBD1. Germline V gene sequence: CDR1 SGHRS, CDR2 YFSETQ. The CDR3 extends over 12 amino acids. Trimming removed 6 bases from V and 3 bases from J; junction bases left unmatched: 2. CDR3 sequence (DNA): TGCGCCAGCACCGGACAGGGCTACGAGCAGTACTTC. It specifies CASTGQGYEQYF.

This chain links TRBV5-4 with TRBJ2-1; possible D gene TRBD2, 5 bases. The germline CDR1 and CDR2 sequences are SGHNT and YYREEE (reference sequence). Trimming shortened V by 4 bases and J by 2 bases, and 16 bases separated the two germline ends. The CDR3 consists of 16 residues. CDR3 nucleotide sequence: TGTGCCAGCAGCAAGCCCACTAGTCCTGCCTACAATGAGCAGTTCTTC. Encoded protein: CASSKPTSPAYNEQFF.

The J gene is TRBJ1-4, the V gene TRBV29-1; the match to TRBD1 covers 9 bases. This CDR3 has 17 amino acids. Germline V gene data show CDR1 as SQVTM and CDR2 as ANQGSEA. Trimming at V came to 6 bases and at J to 0 bases, leaving 11 bases not matched to a gene. CDR3 sequence (DNA): TGCAGCGTGGAGGGACAGGGCGGATATGCAACTAATGAAAAACTGTTTTTT. The encoded protein is CSVEGQGGYATNEKLFF.

The V call is TRBV24-1, the J call TRBJ1-2; D is unresolved. V was pared by 6 bases and J by 2 bases, with 12 bases between. This CDR3 has 14 amino acids. Germline CDR1 and CDR2: KGHDR and SFDVKD. The CDR3 sequence: CATSSLLRNYGYTF. The CDR3, as DNA: TGTGCCACCAGTTCTTTACTTAGAAACTATGGCTACACCTTC.

This chain connects TRBV18 to TRBJ1-2, with TRBD1 as a possible D gene (5 bases). The ends were cut back, 3 bases at V and 7 bases at J, with 18 bases in the middle. CDR1 is KGHSH, CDR2 LQKENI, per germline. CDR3 length: 15 amino acids. In DNA form, the CDR3 reads TGTGCCAGCTCACCGGAGCATGGGAGGGGTTTTGGCTACACCTTC. It codes for CASSPEHGRGFGYTF.

The gene calls are TRBV19 and TRBJ2-5, with 7 bases fitting TRBD1. Germline assignment: CDR1 LNHDA and CDR2 SQIVND (reference sequence). With 4 bases clipped from V and 5 bases from J, the junction kept 7 bases outside the gene matches. The CDR3 sequence is 14 residues long. The CDR3 sequence: CASSRQGVMETQYF. The CDR3 region has the DNA TGTGCCAGTAGTAGACAGGGTGTAATGGAGACCCAGTACTTC.

The chain has TRBV29-1 and TRBJ1-2; a possible D gene is TRBD1 (5 bases). The CDR3 is made up of 14 amino acids. Trimming left V 0 bases short and J 5 bases short, with 13 bases between. CDR1 and CDR2 (germline): SQVTM, ANQGSEA. CDR3: CSVEDQGSPYGYTF. The CDR3 DNA follows: TGCAGCGTTGAAGATCAGGGTAGCCCGTATGGCTACACCTTC. The whole variable domain, remainder taken from reference TRBV29-1 and TRBJ1-2, is SAVISQKPSRDICQRGTSLTIQCQVDSQVTMMFWYRQQPGQSLTLIATANQGSEATYESGFVIDKFPISRPNLTFSTLTVSNMSPEDSSIYLCSVEDQGSPYGYTFGSGTRLTVV.

There are a few counts of this clone. This chain connects TRBV5-5 to TRBJ1-5; possible D gene TRBD1, 5 bases. Germline CDR1 SGHKS, CDR2 YYEKEE (reference sequence). Trimming cost V 3 bases and J 6 bases, with 19 bases left between them. This CDR3 spans 16 amino acids. The CDR3 is CASSSIVGQGSQPQHF. CDR3 bases: TGTGCCAGCAGCTCCATCGTGGGGCAGGGTAGTCAGCCCCAGCATTTT.